This T cell receptor beta chain comes out of a study of blood T cell repertoires in COVID-19. Turning to the study itself: Samples of COVID-19 (acute and convalescent) were obtained from the United States, Italy and Spain. T cells, B-cell-depleted T cells, or PBMCs supplied cDNA or gDNA.

As processed by the authors: Reference gene primer amplification gave nucleated cell count estimates. Clones were read by immunoSEQ multiplex PCR, and TCRdb kept only the in-frame ones, dropping some. The D gene and trimming were derived from the DNA, and the V and J assignments and clone size from that table. The repertoire holds 160,000 or so clones, with about 86% as singletons. Germline V lookup: CDR1 SGHAT, CDR2 FQNNGV. This CDR3 spans 17 amino acids. With 5 bases clipped from V and 4 bases from J, the junction kept 14 bases outside the gene matches. This receptor was taken from a woman of 80 years or more with acute or convalescent COVID-19. The sequenced sample was peripheral blood. The chain combines TRBV11-2 with TRBJ2-1, with TRBD2 matching 7 bases. CDR3 bases: TGTGCCAGCAGCCCCTTAAAAAGTAGCGGGCATTACAATGAGCAGTTCTTC. This codes for CASSPLKSSGHYNEQFF.